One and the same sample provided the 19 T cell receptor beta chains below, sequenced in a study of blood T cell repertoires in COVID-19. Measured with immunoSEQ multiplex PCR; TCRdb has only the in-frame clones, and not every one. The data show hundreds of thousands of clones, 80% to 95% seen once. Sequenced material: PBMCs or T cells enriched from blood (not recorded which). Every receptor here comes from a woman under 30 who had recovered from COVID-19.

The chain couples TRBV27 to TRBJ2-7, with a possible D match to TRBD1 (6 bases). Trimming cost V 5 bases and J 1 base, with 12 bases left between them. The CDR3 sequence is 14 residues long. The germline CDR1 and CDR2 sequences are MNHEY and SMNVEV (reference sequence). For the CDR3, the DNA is TGTGCCAGCAGTCGTACAGGGTCTTCCTACGAGCAGTACTTC. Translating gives CASSRTGSSYEQYF.

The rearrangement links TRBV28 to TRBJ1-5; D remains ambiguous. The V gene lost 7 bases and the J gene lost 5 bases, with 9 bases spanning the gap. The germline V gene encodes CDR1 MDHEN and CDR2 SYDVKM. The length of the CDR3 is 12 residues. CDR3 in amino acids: CASNPPDQPQHF. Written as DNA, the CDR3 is TGTGCCAGCAACCCTCCGGATCAGCCCCAGCATTTT. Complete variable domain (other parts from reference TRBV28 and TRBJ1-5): DVKVTQSSRYLVKRTGEKVFLECVQDMDHENMFWYRQDPGLGLRLIYFSYDVKMKEKGDIPEGYSVSREKKERFSLILESASTNQTSMYLCASNPPDQPQHFGDGTRLSIL.

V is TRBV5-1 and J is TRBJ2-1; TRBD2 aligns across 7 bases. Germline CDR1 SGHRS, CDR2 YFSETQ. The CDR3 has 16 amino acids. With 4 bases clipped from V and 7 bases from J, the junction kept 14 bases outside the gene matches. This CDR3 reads CASSSRRLASWNEQFF. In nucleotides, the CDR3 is TGCGCCAGCAGCAGCCGAAGACTAGCTAGTTGGAATGAGCAGTTCTTC.

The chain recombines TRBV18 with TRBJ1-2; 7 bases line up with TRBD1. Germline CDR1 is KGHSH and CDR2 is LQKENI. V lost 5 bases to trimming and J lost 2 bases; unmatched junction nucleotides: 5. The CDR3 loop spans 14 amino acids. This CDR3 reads CASSFDRVNYGYTF. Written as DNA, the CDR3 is TGTGCCAGCTCATTTGACAGGGTGAACTATGGCTACACCTTC.

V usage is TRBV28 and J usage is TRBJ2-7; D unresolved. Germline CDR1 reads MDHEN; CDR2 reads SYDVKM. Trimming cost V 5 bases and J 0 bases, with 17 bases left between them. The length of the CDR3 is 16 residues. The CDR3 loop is CASSPVVGSHSYEQYF. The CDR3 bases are TGTGCCAGCAGTCCCGTTGTGGGCAGCCACTCCTACGAGCAGTACTTC.

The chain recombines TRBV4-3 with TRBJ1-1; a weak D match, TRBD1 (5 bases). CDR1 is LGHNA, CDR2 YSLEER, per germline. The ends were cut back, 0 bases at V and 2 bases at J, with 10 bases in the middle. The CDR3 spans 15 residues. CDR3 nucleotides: TGCGCCAGCAGCCAAGATAACGGGGGAAACACTGAAGCTTTCTTT. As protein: CASSQDNGGNTEAFF.

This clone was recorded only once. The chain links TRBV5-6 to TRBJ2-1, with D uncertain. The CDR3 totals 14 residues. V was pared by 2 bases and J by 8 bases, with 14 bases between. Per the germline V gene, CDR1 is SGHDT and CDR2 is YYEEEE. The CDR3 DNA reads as TGTGCCAGCAGCTTCCTCCGAGCCGCCTATGAGCAGTTCTTC. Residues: CASSFLRAAYEQFF.

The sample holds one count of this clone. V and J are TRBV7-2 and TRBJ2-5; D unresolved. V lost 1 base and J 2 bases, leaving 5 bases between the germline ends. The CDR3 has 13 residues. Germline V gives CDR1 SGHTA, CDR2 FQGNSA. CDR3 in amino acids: CASSLVRQETQYF. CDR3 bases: TGTGCCAGCAGCTTAGTCAGGCAAGAGACCCAGTACTTC.

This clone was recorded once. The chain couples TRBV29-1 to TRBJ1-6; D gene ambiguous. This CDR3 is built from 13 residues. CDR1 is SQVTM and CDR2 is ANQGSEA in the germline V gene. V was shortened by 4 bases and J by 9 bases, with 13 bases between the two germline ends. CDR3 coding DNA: TGCAGCGTTGCTCAGGTTAAAGGTTCACCCCTCCACTTT. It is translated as CSVAQVKGSPLHF.

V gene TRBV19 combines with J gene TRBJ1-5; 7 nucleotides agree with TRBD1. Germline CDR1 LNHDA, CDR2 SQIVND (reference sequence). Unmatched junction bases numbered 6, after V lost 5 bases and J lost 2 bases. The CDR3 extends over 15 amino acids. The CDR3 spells CASSGQDGRNQPQHF. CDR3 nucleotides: TGTGCCAGTAGTGGACAGGACGGCCGCAATCAGCCCCAGCATTTT.

The CDR3 region has the DNA TGTGCCAGCAGCCCTTCATTTTCTCAGGGAGGAAACACCATATATTTT. Protein product: CASSPSFSQGGNTIYF. The chain employs TRBV7-2 and TRBJ1-3; possibly TRBD1 for D (5 bases). Between the trimmed V and J ends, which lost 5 bases and 4 bases, there was a span of 18 bases. Looked up from germline, CDR1 is SGHTA and CDR2 is FQGNSA. The CDR3 totals 16 residues.

The CDR3 reads CASSFSSGRRNEQYF. For the CDR3, the DNA is TGTGCCAGCAGCTTTTCTAGCGGGAGGAGGAACGAGCAGTACTTC. This chain links TRBV7-9 with TRBJ2-7, with TRBD2 matching 11 bases. This CDR3 region has 15 residues. V gave up 3 bases and J gave up 5 bases; unmatched junction bases: 6. Germline CDR1 reads SEHNR; CDR2 reads FQNEAQ (reference sequence). The full variable domain, in which reference TRBV7-9 and TRBJ2-7 provide the parts outside the CDR3, is DTGVSQNPRHKITKRGQNVTFRCDPISEHNRLYWYRQTLGQGPEFLTYFQNEAQLEKSRLLSDRFSAERPKGSFSTLEIQRTEQGDSAMYLCASSFSSGRRNEQYFGPGTRLTVT.

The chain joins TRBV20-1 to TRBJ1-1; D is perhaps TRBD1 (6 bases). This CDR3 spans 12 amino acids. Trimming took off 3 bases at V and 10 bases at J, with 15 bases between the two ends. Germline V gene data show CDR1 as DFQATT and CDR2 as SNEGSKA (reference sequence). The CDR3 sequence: CSASSGGAGAFF. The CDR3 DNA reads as TGCAGTGCTAGTTCGGGGGGGGCTGGAGCTTTCTTT.

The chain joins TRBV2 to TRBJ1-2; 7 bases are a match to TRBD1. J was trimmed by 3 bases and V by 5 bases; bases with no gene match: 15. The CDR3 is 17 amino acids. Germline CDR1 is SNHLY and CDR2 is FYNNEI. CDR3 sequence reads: CASSPNALRDRDYGYTF. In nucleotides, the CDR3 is TGTGCCAGCAGTCCCAATGCCCTCCGGGACAGAGACTATGGCTACACCTTC.

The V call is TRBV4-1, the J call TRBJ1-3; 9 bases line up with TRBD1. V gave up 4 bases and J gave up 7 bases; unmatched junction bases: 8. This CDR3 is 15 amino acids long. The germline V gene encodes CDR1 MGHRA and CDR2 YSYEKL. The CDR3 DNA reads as TGCGCCAGCAGCCCAGGGACAGGGATTAGTAACACCATATATTTT. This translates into CASSPGTGISNTIYF.

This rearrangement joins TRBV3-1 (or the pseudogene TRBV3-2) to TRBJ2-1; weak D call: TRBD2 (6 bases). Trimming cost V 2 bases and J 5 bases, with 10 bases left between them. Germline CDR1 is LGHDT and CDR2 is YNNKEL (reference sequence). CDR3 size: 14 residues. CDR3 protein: CASSQLATDNEQFF. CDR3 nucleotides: TGTGCCAGCAGCCAACTAGCGACGGACAATGAGCAGTTCTTC.

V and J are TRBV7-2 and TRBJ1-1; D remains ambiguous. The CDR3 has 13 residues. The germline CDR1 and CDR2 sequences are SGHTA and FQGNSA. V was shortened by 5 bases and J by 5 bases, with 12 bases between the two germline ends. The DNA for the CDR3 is TGTGCCAGCAGCACGGACTCTATAACTGAAGCTTTCTTT. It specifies CASSTDSITEAFF. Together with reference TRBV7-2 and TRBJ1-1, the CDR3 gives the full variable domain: GAGVSQSPSNKVTEKGKDVELRCDPISGHTALYWYRQSLGQGLEFLIYFQGNSAPDKSGLPSDRFSAERTGGSVSTLTIQRTQQEDSAVYLCASSTDSITEAFFGQGTRLTVV.

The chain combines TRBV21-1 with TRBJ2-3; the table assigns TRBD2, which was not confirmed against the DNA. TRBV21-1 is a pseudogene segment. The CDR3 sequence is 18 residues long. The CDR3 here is CASSKPPEVVKSTDTQYF. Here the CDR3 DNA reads TGTGCCAGCAGCAAACCCCCAGAGGTAGTAAAGAGCACAGATACGCAGTATTTT.

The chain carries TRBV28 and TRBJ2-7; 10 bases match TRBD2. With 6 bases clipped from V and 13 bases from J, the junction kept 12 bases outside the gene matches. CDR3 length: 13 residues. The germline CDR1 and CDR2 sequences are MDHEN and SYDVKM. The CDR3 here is CASSLEVAGGLYF. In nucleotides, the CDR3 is TGTGCCAGCAGCCTGGAGGTAGCGGGAGGACTTTACTTC. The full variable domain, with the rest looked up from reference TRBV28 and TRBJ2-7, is DVKVTQSSRYLVKRTGEKVFLECVQDMDHENMFWYRQDPGLGLRLIYFSYDVKMKEKGDIPEGYSVSREKKERFSLILESASTNQTSMYLCASSLEVAGGLYFGPGTRLTVT.